These 20 T cell receptor beta chains originate from one sample sequenced in a study of identical twins. A single record per CDR3 protein comes from TCRdb applying MiXCR to the 5' RACE reads. The table has some 250,000 distinct CDR3 sequences, about 13% seen once. This sample also appeared in a second study, on yellow fever vaccine responses in identical twins.

Sample: memory (CD45RO+) T cells sorted from blood. The source of these receptors is a woman between 18 and 29 years old in good health.

This clonotype was observed a few times. The chain is built from TRBV12-3 or TRBV12-4 and TRBJ2-1, with TRBD2 matching 7 bases. The CDR3 is made up of 16 amino acids. The J segment lost 0 bases and the V segment lost 3 bases, leaving 5 bases of the junction unmatched. In DNA, the CDR3 is TGTGCCAGCAGTTTGCGGGGGTTTAGCTCCTACAATGAGCAGTTCTTC. As protein: CASSLRGFSSYNEQFF.

A few counts support this clonotype. The chain carries TRBV6-1 and TRBJ1-6; a possible D gene is TRBD1 (6 bases). Trimming cost V 8 bases and J 7 bases, with 15 bases left between them. This CDR3 contains 14 residues. Germline V gene lookup returns CDR1 MNHNS and CDR2 SASEGT. The CDR3, as DNA: TGTGCCAGCGGGGTGGGAGGGGGGAATTCACCCCTCCACTTT. Protein: CASGVGGGNSPLHF.

The chain uses TRBV7-3 and TRBJ2-3; either TRBD1 or TRBD2 may fit D (6 bases each). V lost 5 bases to trimming and J lost 5 bases, with 14 bases between them. This CDR3 comprises 14 residues. Germline V gene data show CDR1 as SGHTA and CDR2 as FQGTGA. The chain's CDR3 is CASSDGGGVDTQYF. The CDR3 bases are TGTGCCAGCAGCGACGGGGGCGGGGTAGATACGCAGTATTTT.

The genes are TRBV7-9 and TRBJ2-7, with 9 bases that match TRBD2. From germline, CDR1 is SEHNR and CDR2 FQNEAQ (reference sequence). Unmatched junction bases numbered 8, after V lost 5 bases and J lost 3 bases. CDR3 length equals 15 residues. The CDR3 sequence: CASSPLAGSLYEQYF. The CDR3 DNA is TGTGCCAGCAGCCCGCTAGCGGGATCCCTCTACGAGCAGTACTTC.

This rearrangement joins TRBV29-1 to TRBJ2-1; D possibly corresponds to TRBD2 (7 bases). V lost 4 bases to trimming and J lost 7 bases, with 20 bases between them. Germline CDR1 is SQVTM and CDR2 is ANQGSEA. This CDR3 spans 15 amino acids. This chain's CDR3 is CSVVSWGGGTNEQFF. For the CDR3, the DNA is TGCAGCGTTGTGTCGTGGGGAGGGGGGACGAATGAGCAGTTCTTC.

The chain carries TRBV15 and TRBJ1-3; D is unclear. The V gene lost 6 bases and the J gene lost 10 bases, with 13 bases spanning the gap. From germline, CDR1 is LNHNV and CDR2 YYDKDF (reference sequence). The CDR3 covers 12 residues. DNA for the CDR3: TGTGCCACCAGGGTGCCAAAAGGAACCATATATTTT. Translated: CATRVPKGTIYF.

This clonotype was observed a handful of times. V is TRBV5-6 and J is TRBJ2-1; D is tentatively TRBD1 or TRBD2 (5 bases each). CDR1 is SGHDT, CDR2 YYEEEE, per germline. Trimming took 2 bases from V and 9 from J, leaving 21 bases between them. This CDR3 comprises 16 residues. CDR3 region: CASSFYRTAAGGEQFF. The CDR3 bases are TGTGCCAGCAGCTTTTATCGGACGGCGGCTGGGGGTGAGCAGTTCTTC.

This clonotype has ten or more counts. The rearrangement links TRBV6-2 or TRBV6-3 to TRBJ1-1; D ambiguous. Germline CDR1 and CDR2: MNHEY and SVGEGT. CDR3 length: 14 residues. Trimming removed 7 bases from V and 1 base from J, with 13 bases in between. CDR3 sequence reads: CASTIKSQNTEAFF. CDR3 DNA: TGTGCCAGCACCATCAAGAGCCAGAACACTGAAGCTTTCTTT.

This chain's CDR3 is CASRSSSYEQYF. The CDR3 DNA reads as TGTGCCAGCAGGTCCAGCTCCTACGAGCAGTACTTC. V is TRBV7-2 and J is TRBJ2-7, with no clear D. This CDR3 has 12 amino acids. CDR1 is SGHTA and CDR2 is FQGNSA in the germline V gene. V lost 6 bases and J 0 bases, leaving 6 bases between the germline ends. Full variable domain (rest looked up from reference TRBV7-2 and TRBJ2-7): GAGVSQSPSNKVTEKGKDVELRCDPISGHTALYWYRQSLGQGLEFLIYFQGNSAPDKSGLPSDRFSAERTGGSVSTLTIQRTQQEDSAVYLCASRSSSYEQYFGPGTRLTVT.

The gene calls are TRBV12-3 or TRBV12-4 and TRBJ2-3; D is undetermined. The CDR3 spans 15 residues. V lost 5 bases and J 1 base, leaving 13 bases between the germline ends. As DNA, the CDR3 is TGTGCCAGCAGTCCCCAGCGACCCCGCACAGATACGCAGTATTTT. Its translation is CASSPQRPRTDTQYF.

This clonotype was picked up many times. The chain combines TRBV24-1 with TRBJ2-2; 7 bases fit TRBD1. CDR3 length equals 14 residues. Per the germline V gene, CDR1 is KGHDR and CDR2 is SFDVKD. Germline trimming cut 9 bases from V and 2 bases from J; bases unmatched to any gene: 5. CDR3 region: CATGDRTNTGELFF. In nucleotides, the CDR3 is TGTGCCACCGGGGACAGAACTAACACCGGGGAGCTGTTTTTT.

V usage is TRBV5-5 and J usage is TRBJ2-7; maybe TRBD1 (5 bases). CDR3 size: 14 residues. Germline CDR1 reads SGHKS; CDR2 reads YYEKEE (reference sequence). V shed 4 bases and J shed 2 bases, with 13 bases lying between them. In nucleotides, the CDR3 is TGTGCCAGCAGCCCCTCGTCCAGGGCCTACGAGCAGTACTTC. Amino acid sequence: CASSPSSRAYEQYF.

In its sample, this clonotype was seen a few times. The chain couples TRBV29-1 to TRBJ1-4; 7 bases are a match to TRBD1. Germline V gene sequence: CDR1 SQVTM, CDR2 ANQGSEA. This CDR3 contains 14 residues. After removal of 6 bases from V and 8 bases from J, the junction contained 12 bases not matched to a gene. DNA of the CDR3: TGCAGCGTGGCCGCAGGGGGGGTTGAAGAAAAACTGTTTTTT. Encoded protein: CSVAAGGVEEKLFF.

This clonotype was seen only a few times. In nucleotides, the CDR3 is TGTGCCAGCAGTTACGTAGGACAGGGTAATCCTGCAAATCAGCCCCAGCATTTT. Translation gives CASSYVGQGNPANQPQHF. The rearrangement joins TRBV6-2 or TRBV6-3 to TRBJ1-5, with 8 bases fitting TRBD1. V was pared by 2 bases and J by 4 bases, with 13 bases of the junction left unmatched. The CDR3 contains 18 residues. Germline V CDR1 and CDR2: MNHEY, SVGEGT.

There are a few counts of this clonotype. The J gene is TRBJ2-7, the V gene TRBV2; no firm D call. V lost 4 bases to trimming and J lost 6 bases, with 13 bases between them. CDR3 length: 13 amino acids. Germline V lookup: CDR1 SNHLY, CDR2 FYNNEI. Here the CDR3 reads CASSVPGVAEQYF. The CDR3 bases are TGTGCCAGCAGTGTACCGGGCGTAGCCGAGCAGTACTTC.

The rearrangement uses TRBV6-1 and TRBJ2-1, with 9 bases that match TRBD1. This CDR3 spans 16 amino acids. CDR1 is MNHNS and CDR2 is SASEGT in the germline V gene. Losses at the gene ends were 6 bases for V and 4 bases for J; bases not matched to a gene: 10. The CDR3 bases are TGTGCCAGCAGCGCCGCCCCCGGGACAGGGTACAATGAGCAGTTCTTC. This encodes CASSAAPGTGYNEQFF.

This clonotype showed up many times. This chain's CDR3 is CASTEGGVLNTEAFF. The CDR3 bases are TGTGCCAGCACCGAAGGGGGGGTCCTGAACACTGAAGCTTTCTTT. J is TRBJ1-1 and V is TRBV4-2; a possible D gene is TRBD1 (6 bases). This CDR3 is 15 amino acids long. V gave up 7 bases and J gave up 0 bases, with 15 bases separating them. In germline, CDR1 is LGHNA, CDR2 YNFKEQ.

This clonotype has only a few counts. The rearrangement joins TRBV28 to TRBJ2-7; TRBD1 matches at 8 bases. The CDR3 consists of 14 residues. The V and J ends lost 4 bases and 0 bases, in that order; junction bases with no gene match: 2. Germline lookup yields CDR1 MDHEN and CDR2 SYDVKM. The CDR3 region is CASSSQGGSYEQYF. The CDR3 region has the DNA TGTGCCAGCAGTTCACAGGGGGGCTCCTACGAGCAGTACTTC. Variable domain in full (rest from reference TRBV28 and TRBJ2-7): DVKVTQSSRYLVKRTGEKVFLECVQDMDHENMFWYRQDPGLGLRLIYFSYDVKMKEKGDIPEGYSVSREKKERFSLILESASTNQTSMYLCASSSQGGSYEQYFGPGTRLTVT.

This clonotype was seen repeatedly, ten times or more. V gene TRBV12-3 or TRBV12-4 combines with J gene TRBJ2-7; 7 nucleotides align to TRBD1. CDR3 length equals 13 residues. The trim removed 8 bases at V and 1 base at J, leaving 5 bases unmatched. CDR3 nucleotide sequence: TGTGCCAGCCGATGGGACAGATCCTACGAGCAGTACTTC. Translating it yields CASRWDRSYEQYF.

The chain uses TRBV27 and TRBJ2-1, with D possibly being TRBD2 (6 bases). The CDR3 has 14 residues. CDR1 and CDR2 from the germline V gene are MNHEY and SMNVEV (reference sequence). V gave up 6 bases and J gave up 4 bases, with 13 bases separating them. The CDR3 spells CASRTGGAYNEQFF. CDR3 DNA: TGTGCCAGCAGGACCGGGGGAGCTTACAATGAGCAGTTCTTC.